This T cell receptor beta chain was sequenced in a study of T cells in Graves' hyperthyroidism and ophthalmopathy. Study-level findings and limits: Clonotypes that were expanded in thyroid above 0.001 mostly appeared in blood too.

What was amplified from RNA transcripts were TCR beta CDR3 regions. HTBI primers were used for first-round RT-PCR of the TCR CDR3. TCRdb re-derived calls from the multiplex PCR reads in MiXCR, one entry per CDR3 protein. The table lists 380,000 or so distinct CDR3 sequences, about 18% of them singletons, with about 4% in the top ten. Many counts were recorded for this clonotype. Its antigen is currently unknown. V lost 10 bases and J 9 bases, leaving 15 bases between the germline ends. The CDR3 is 11 residues long. V gene TRBV12-3 or TRBV12-4 combines with J gene TRBJ1-1, with D perhaps matching TRBD1 (6 bases). The sample comprised blood. This TCR was sampled from a woman in her late teens or twenties with Graves' hyperthyroidism. For the CDR3, the DNA is TGTGCCACCTCAGGGAGGGGGAAAGCTTTCTTT. Its protein product is CATSGRGKAFF.